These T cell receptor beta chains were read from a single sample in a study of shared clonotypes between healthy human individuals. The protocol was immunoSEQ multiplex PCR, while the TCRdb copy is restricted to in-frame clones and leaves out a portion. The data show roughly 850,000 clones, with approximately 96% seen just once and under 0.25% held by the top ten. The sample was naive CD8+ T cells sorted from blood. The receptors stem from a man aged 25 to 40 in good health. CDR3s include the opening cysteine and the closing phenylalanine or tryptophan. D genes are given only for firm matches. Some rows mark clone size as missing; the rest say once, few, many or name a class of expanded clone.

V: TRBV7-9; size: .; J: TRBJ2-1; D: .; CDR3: CASSYEDNNEQFF; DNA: TGTGCCAGCAGCTACGAGGATAACAATGAGCAGTTCTTC
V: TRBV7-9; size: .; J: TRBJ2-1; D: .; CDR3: CASSLAPGNEQFF; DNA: TGTGCCAGCAGCTTAGCTCCCGGCAATGAGCAGTTCTTC
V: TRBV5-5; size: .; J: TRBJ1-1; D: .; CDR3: CASNVDSLWTEAFF; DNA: TGTGCCAGCAACGTGGACAGCCTCTGGACTGAAGCTTTCTTT
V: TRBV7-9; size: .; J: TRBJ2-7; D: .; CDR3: CASSLRQYEQYF; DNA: TGTGCCAGCAGCTTACGACAGTACGAGCAGTACTTC
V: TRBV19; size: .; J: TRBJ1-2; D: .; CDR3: CASSFPDGNQPVNYGYTF; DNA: TGTGCCAGTAGTTTCCCGGACGGAAATCAACCTGTTAACTATGGCTACACCTTC
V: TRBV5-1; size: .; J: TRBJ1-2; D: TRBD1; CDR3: CASSQTGANYGYTF; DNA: TGCGCCAGCAGCCAGACAGGGGCTAACTATGGCTACACCTTC
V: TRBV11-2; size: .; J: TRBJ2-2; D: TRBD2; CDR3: CASSSRLAGDAGELFF; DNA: TGTGCCAGCAGCTCAAGACTAGCGGGAGATGCCGGGGAGCTGTTTTTT
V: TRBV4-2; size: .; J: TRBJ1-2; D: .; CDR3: CASSQIGAALGGYTF; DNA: TGTGCCAGCAGCCAAATCGGGGCCGCACTGGGGGGCTACACCTTC
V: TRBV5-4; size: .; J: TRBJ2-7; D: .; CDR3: CASSLIGGGLDSYEQYF; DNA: TGTGCCAGCAGCTTAATTGGCGGCGGCCTCGACTCCTACGAGCAGTACTTC
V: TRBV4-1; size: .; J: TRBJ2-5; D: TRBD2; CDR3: CASSPRLAGEGETQYF; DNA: TGCGCCAGCAGCCCACGACTAGCGGGAGAAGGAGAGACCCAGTACTTC
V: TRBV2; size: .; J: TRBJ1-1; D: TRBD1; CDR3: CASSGGQGYTEAFF; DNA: TGTGCCAGCAGTGGGGGACAGGGGTACACTGAAGCTTTCTTT
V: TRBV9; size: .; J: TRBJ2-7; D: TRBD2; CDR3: CASSLVQRGGEQYF; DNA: TGTGCCAGCAGCCTCGTCCAGCGCGGGGGCGAGCAGTACTTC
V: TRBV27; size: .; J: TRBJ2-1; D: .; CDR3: CASAHYNEQFF; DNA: TGTGCCAGCGCTCACTACAATGAGCAGTTCTTC
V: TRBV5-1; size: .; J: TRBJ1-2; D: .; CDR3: CASSLAGGADYGYTF; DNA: TGCGCCAGCAGCTTGGCTGGGGGGGCGGACTATGGCTACACCTTC
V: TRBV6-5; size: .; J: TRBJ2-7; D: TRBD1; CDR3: CASRSRTGHYEQYF; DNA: TGTGCCAGCAGATCAAGGACAGGCCACTACGAGCAGTACTTC
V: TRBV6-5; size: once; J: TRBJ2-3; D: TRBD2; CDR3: CASSYTSGSTDTQYF; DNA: TGTGCCAGCAGTTATACTAGCGGTAGCACAGATACGCAGTATTTT
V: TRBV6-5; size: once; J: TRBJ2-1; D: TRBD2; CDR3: CASSYSSGRAIF; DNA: TGTGCCAGCAGTTACTCTAGCGGGAGGGCGATCTTC
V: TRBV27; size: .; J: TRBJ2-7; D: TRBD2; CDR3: CASSSSGNIYEQYF; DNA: TGTGCCAGCAGTTCTAGCGGGAACATCTACGAGCAGTACTTC
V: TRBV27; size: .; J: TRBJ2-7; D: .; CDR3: CASSHADSYEQYF; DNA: TGTGCCAGCAGTCACGCCGACAGCTACGAGCAGTACTTC
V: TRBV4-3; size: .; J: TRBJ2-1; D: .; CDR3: CASSQDPDSIDEQFF; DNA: TGCGCCAGCAGCCAAGATCCCGATAGCATTGATGAGCAGTTCTTC
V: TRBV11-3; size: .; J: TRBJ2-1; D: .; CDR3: CASSPGGDNSNEQFF; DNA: TGTGCCAGCAGCCCCGGGGGAGACAATTCCAATGAGCAGTTCTTC
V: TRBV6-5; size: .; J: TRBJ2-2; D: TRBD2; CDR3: CASSAASGTGELFF; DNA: TGTGCCAGCAGTGCCGCTAGCGGCACCGGGGAGCTGTTTTTT
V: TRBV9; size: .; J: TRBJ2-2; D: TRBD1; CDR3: CASSDFRQGDTGELFF; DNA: TGTGCCAGCAGCGACTTCCGACAGGGTGACACCGGGGAGCTGTTTTTT
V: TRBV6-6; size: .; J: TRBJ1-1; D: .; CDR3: CASSYSTMMNTEAFF; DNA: TGTGCCAGCAGTTACTCGACAATGATGAACACTGAAGCTTTCTTT
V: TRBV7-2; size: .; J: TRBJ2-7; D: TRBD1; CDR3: CASSSSGTAYEQYF; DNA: TGTGCCAGCAGCAGCTCCGGGACAGCCTACGAGCAGTACTTC
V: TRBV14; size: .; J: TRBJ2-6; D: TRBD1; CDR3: CASSARDSRSGANVLTF; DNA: TGTGCCAGCAGCGCTCGGGACAGCCGGTCTGGGGCCAACGTCCTGACTTTC
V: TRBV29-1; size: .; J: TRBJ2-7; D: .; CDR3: CSVLESKDYEQYF; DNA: TGCAGCGTTCTAGAATCAAAAGACTACGAGCAGTACTTC
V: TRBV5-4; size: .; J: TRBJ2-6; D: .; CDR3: CASSLGDSGANVLTF; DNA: TGTGCCAGCAGCTTGGGGGATTCTGGGGCCAACGTCCTGACTTTC
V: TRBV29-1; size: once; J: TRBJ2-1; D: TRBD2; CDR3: CSVEGEREGVNEQFF; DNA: TGCAGCGTTGAAGGGGAGCGGGAGGGTGTAAATGAGCAGTTCTTC
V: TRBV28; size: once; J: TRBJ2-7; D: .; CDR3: CASSPVQGGVSYEQYF; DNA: TGTGCCAGCAGTCCCGTACAGGGGGGGGTCTCCTACGAGCAGTACTTC
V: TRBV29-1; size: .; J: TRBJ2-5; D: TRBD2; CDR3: CSVEDLGGGETQYF; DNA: TGCAGCGTTGAAGATCTAGGCGGGGGGGAGACCCAGTACTTC
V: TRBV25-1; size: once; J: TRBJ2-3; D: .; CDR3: CASSRGQKMKTPDTQYF; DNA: TGTGCCAGCAGTCGTGGACAGAAGATGAAGACGCCAGATACGCAGTATTTT
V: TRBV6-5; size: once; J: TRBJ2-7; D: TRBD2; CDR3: CASRRGTPSSYEQYF; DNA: TGTGCCAGCAGGCGGGGGACTCCGAGCTCCTACGAGCAGTACTTC
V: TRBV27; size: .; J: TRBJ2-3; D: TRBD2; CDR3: CASRLAGWSPDTQYF; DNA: TGTGCCAGCAGGCTAGCGGGATGGTCCCCAGATACGCAGTATTTT
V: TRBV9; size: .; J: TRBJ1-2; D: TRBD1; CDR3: CASSPYLGTGYGYTF; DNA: TGTGCCAGCAGCCCGTACCTAGGGACAGGCTATGGCTACACCTTC
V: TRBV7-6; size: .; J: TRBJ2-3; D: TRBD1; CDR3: CASSPNRDRGADTQYF; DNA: TGTGCCAGCAGCCCCAACCGGGACAGGGGCGCAGATACGCAGTATTTT
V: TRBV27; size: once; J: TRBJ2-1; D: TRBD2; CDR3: CASSLVSGSFNEQFF; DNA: TGTGCCAGCAGTTTAGTAAGCGGGAGTTTTAATGAGCAGTTCTTC
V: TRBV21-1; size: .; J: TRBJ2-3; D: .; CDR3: CASGGLAGMGDTQYF; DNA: TGTGCCAGCGGGGGACTAGCGGGAATGGGTGATACGCAGTATTTT
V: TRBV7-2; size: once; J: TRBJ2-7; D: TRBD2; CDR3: CASSPGGRSYEQYF; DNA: TGTGCCAGCAGCCCCGGCGGGAGGTCCTACGAGCAGTACTTC
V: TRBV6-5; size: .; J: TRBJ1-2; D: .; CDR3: CASYENRDQYGYTF; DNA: TGTGCCAGCTATGAAAACAGGGACCAGTATGGCTACACCTTC
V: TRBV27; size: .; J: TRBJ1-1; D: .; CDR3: CASSGGPNTEAFF; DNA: TGTGCCAGCAGTGGTGGGCCGAACACTGAAGCTTTCTTT
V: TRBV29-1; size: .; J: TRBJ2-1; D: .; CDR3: CSVGRDNEQFF; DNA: TGCAGCGTTGGACGGGACAATGAGCAGTTCTTC
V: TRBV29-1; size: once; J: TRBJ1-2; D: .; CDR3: CSVKIRDGYTF; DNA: TGCAGCGTAAAGATTCGGGATGGCTACACCTTC
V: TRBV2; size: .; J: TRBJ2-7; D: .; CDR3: CASLGAVNYEQYF; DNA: TGTGCCAGCCTTGGGGCGGTGAACTACGAGCAGTACTTC
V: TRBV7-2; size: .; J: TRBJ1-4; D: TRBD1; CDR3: CASSPRGQINEKLFF; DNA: TGTGCCAGCAGCCCGAGGGGACAGATTAATGAAAAACTGTTTTTT
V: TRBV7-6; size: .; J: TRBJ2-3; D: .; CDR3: CASSLGSGPDTQYF; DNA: TGTGCCAGCAGCTTAGGGTCAGGGCCAGATACGCAGTATTTT
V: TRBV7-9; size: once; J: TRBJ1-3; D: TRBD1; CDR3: CASSGGTGYGNTIYF; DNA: TGTGCCAGCAGCGGAGGGACAGGGTATGGAAACACCATATATTTT
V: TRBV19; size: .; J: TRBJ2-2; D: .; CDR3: CASSIGPYRELFF; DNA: TGTGCCAGTAGTATAGGCCCCTATCGGGAGCTGTTTTTT
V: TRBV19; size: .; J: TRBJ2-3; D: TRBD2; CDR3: CASSMGTSGISDTQYF; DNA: TGTGCCAGTAGTATGGGGACTAGCGGGATATCGGATACGCAGTATTTT
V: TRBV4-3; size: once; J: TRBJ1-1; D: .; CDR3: CASSPGTTNTEAFF; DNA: TGCGCCAGCAGTCCCGGGACAACGAACACTGAAGCTTTCTTT
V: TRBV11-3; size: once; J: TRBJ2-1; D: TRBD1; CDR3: CASSLPGQGAHEQFF; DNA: TGTGCCAGCAGCTTGCCGGGACAGGGAGCGCATGAGCAGTTCTTC
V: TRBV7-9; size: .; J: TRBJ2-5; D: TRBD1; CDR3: CASSGAGTGTQETQYF; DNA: TGTGCCAGCAGCGGTGCCGGGACAGGGACCCAAGAGACCCAGTACTTC
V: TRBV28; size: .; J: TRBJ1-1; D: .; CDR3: CASSSPRQRWTNTEAFF; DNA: TGTGCCAGCAGTTCGCCTCGACAGAGGTGGACGAACACTGAAGCTTTCTTT